Presented here are 8 T cell receptor beta chains from one specimen sequenced in a study of blood T cell repertoires in COVID-19 (TCRdb year 2020). To prepare the library, the immunoSEQ multiplex PCR assay was applied. TCRdb obtained this table from immuneACCESS and retained in-frame rearrangements with V and J assigned. These tables miss some clones; where compared with another copy, unresolved V genes account for less than half of the shortfall, and the remainder is unexplained. The sample profile shows approximately 150,000 clones; 75% to 85% of them were found once. Roughly 15% of the sample comes from the top ten. Sequenced sample: PBMCs or T cells enriched from blood (not recorded which). Receptors were obtained from a middle-aged man who had recovered from COVID-19.

The chain has TRBV15 and TRBJ1-1, with D perhaps matching TRBD1 (5 bases). This CDR3 region has 14 residues. CDR1 is LNHNV and CDR2 is YYDKDF in the germline V gene (reference sequence). V dropped 3 bases and J dropped 5 bases, with 13 bases sitting between them. DNA for the CDR3: TGTGCCACCAGCAGCCGTGGGGCGCGGACTGAAGCTTTCTTT. Its protein is CATSSRGARTEAFF.

This clone was detected only a few times. The gene calls are TRBV28 and TRBJ1-1; D is ambiguous. This CDR3 has 12 amino acids. Germline V gene sequence: CDR1 MDHEN, CDR2 SYDVKM. V lost 6 bases to trimming and J lost 6 bases, with 11 bases between them. The CDR3 DNA reads as TGTGCCAGCAGCTTGGGGAGGTCTGAAGCTTTCTTT. Protein: CASSLGRSEAFF.

The rearrangement links TRBV5-4 to TRBJ2-1, with 10 nucleotides matching TRBD2. Germline loops: CDR1 SGHNT, CDR2 YYREEE (reference sequence). The CDR3 sequence is 16 residues long. The J segment lost 7 bases and the V segment lost 1 base, leaving 8 bases of the junction unmatched. Here the CDR3 DNA reads TGTGCCAGCAGCTTGAATATACTAGCGGGGTGGAATGAGCAGTTCTTC. This codes for CASSLNILAGWNEQFF. Complete variable domain (other parts from reference TRBV5-4 and TRBJ2-1): ETGVTQSPTHLIKTRGQQVTLRCSSQSGHNTVSWYQQALGQGPQFIFQYYREEENGRGNFPPRFSGLQFPNYSSELNVNALELDDSALYLCASSLNILAGWNEQFFGPGTRLTVL.

V usage is TRBV11-2 and J usage is TRBJ1-6; D might be TRBD1 (5 bases). Germline CDR1 is SGHAT and CDR2 is FQNNGV. V lost 5 bases and J 9 bases, leaving 11 bases between the germline ends. CDR3 size: 13 residues. CDR3 bases: TGTGCCAGCAGCCCGCTCCAGGGTTCACCCCTCCACTTT. This codes for CASSPLQGSPLHF.

V is TRBV5-1 and J is TRBJ2-2; D might be TRBD2 (5 bases). The V end lost 1 base, the J end lost 2 bases, and 18 bases lay between the germline ends. The CDR3 loop spans 18 amino acids. Per germline, CDR1 SGHRS and CDR2 YFSETQ. In DNA, the CDR3 is TGCGCCAGCAGCTTGAGGGTCCTGGAGGTTGGAAACACCGGGGAGCTGTTTTTT. Residues: CASSLRVLEVGNTGELFF.

The CDR3 DNA is TGTGCCAGCAGCACTTACAATGAGCAGTTCTTC. This codes for CASSTYNEQFF. The chain has TRBV12-3 or TRBV12-4 and TRBJ2-1; D is undetermined. This CDR3 has 11 residues. V lost 6 bases to trimming and J lost 4 bases, with 4 bases between them.

The chain combines TRBV27 with TRBJ1-6; 7 bases match TRBD1. The V and J ends lost 7 bases and 7 bases, in that order; junction bases with no gene match: 7. This CDR3 is 14 amino acids long. CDR1 is MNHEY and CDR2 is SMNVEV in the germline V gene (reference sequence). The CDR3 bases are TGTGCCAGCACCCAGGGGGGCCAGAATTCACCCCTCCACTTT. Amino acid sequence: CASTQGGQNSPLHF.

The J gene is TRBJ2-7, the V gene TRBV19; the match to TRBD2 covers 7 bases. The CDR3 extends over 15 amino acids. Germline lookup yields CDR1 LNHDA and CDR2 SQIVND (reference sequence). The ends lost 7 bases at V and 8 bases at J; junction bases unmatched: 17. The CDR3 DNA follows: TGTGCCAGTATGGCCGCGGGCGGGGGATTGCGGCAGCAGTACTTC. Amino acid sequence: CASMAAGGGLRQQYF.